This T cell receptor (beta chain) is drawn from a study of blood T cell repertoires in COVID-19. Turning to the study itself: Specimens from acute and convalescent COVID-19 originated in the United States, Italy and Spain.

Here immunoSEQ multiplex PCR was the method, and the copy in TCRdb shows in-frame clones only, minus some. The data hold 150,000 to 200,000 clones, with approximately 90% observed a single time. Trimming left V 4 bases short and J 2 bases short, with 15 bases between. This CDR3 has 15 amino acids. Germline loops: CDR1 MNHEY, CDR2 SMNVEV (reference sequence). The sample was peripheral blood. The TCR sequence derives from a man aged 70-80 years with active or convalescent COVID-19. This chain links TRBV27 with TRBJ2-7; D might be TRBD2 (6 bases). In DNA form, the CDR3 reads TGTGCCAGCAGTTGGAGGGTGACAGCACCCTACGAGCAGTACTTC. Encoded protein: CASSWRVTAPYEQYF.